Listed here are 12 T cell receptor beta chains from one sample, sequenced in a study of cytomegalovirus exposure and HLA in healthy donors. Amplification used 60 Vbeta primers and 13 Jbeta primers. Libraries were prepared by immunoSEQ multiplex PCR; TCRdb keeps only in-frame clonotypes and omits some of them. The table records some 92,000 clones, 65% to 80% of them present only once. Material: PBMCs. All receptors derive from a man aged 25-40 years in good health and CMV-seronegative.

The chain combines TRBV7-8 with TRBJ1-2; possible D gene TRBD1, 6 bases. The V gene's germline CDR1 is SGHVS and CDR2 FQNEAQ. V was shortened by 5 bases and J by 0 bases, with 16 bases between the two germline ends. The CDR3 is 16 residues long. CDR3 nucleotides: TGTGCCAGCAGCCAAGGACAGTTACCTTCTAACTATGGCTACACCTTC. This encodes CASSQGQLPSNYGYTF.

DNA for the CDR3: TGTGCCAGCCGACTAGCGGGGGGGCATCAAGAGACCCAGTACTTC. It yields the protein CASRLAGGHQETQYF. The chain carries TRBV2 and TRBJ2-5, with TRBD2 matching over 14 bases. J lost 2 bases, V lost 8 bases, and 4 bases had no gene match. CDR1 and CDR2 (germline): SNHLY, FYNNEI. The CDR3 has 15 residues.

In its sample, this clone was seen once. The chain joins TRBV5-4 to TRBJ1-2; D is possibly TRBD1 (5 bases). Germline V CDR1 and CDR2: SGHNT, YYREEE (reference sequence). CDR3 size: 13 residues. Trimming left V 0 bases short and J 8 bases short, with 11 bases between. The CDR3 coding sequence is TGTGCCAGCAGCTTGGACAGGAGAGGAGGCTACACCTTC. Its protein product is CASSLDRRGGYTF.

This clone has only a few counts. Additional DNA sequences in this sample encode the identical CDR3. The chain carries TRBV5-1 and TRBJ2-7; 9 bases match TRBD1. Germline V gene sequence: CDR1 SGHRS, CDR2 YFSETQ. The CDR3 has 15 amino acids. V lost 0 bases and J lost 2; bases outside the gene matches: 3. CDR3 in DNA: TGCGCCAGCAGCTTGGAGGGACAGGGACCCTACGAGCAGTACTTC. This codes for CASSLEGQGPYEQYF. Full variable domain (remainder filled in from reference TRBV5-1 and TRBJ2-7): KAGVTQTPRYLIKTRGQQVTLSCSPISGHRSVSWYQQTPGQGLQFLFEYFSETQRNKGNFPGRFSGRQFSNSRSEMNVSTLELGDSALYLCASSLEGQGPYEQYFGPGTRLTVT.

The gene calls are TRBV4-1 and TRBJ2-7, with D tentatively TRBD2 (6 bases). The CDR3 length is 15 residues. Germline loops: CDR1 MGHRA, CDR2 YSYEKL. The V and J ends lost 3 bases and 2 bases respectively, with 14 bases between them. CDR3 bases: TGCGCCAGCAGCCACGATTTGGGACTTACCTACGAGCAGTACTTC. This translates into CASSHDLGLTYEQYF.

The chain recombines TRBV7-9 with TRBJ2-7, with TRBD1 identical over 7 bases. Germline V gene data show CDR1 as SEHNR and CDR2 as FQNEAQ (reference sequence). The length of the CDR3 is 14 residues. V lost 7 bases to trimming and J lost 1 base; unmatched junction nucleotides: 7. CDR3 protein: CASNRQGQSYEQYF. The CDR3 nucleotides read TGTGCCAGCAACCGACAGGGACAATCCTACGAGCAGTACTTC.

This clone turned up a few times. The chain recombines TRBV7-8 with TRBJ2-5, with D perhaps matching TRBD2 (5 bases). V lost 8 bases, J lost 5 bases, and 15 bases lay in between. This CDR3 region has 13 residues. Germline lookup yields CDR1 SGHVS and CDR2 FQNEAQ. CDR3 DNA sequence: TGTGCCAGCTGGGCTAGAGGGTTTGAGACCCAGTACTTC. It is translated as CASWARGFETQYF.

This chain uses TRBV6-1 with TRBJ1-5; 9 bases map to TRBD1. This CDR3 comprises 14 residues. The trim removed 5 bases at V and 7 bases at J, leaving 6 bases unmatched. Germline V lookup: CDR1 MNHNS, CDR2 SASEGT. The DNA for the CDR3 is TGTGCCAGCAGTCCACGACAGGGGGAGCAGCCCCAGCATTTT. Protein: CASSPRQGEQPQHF.

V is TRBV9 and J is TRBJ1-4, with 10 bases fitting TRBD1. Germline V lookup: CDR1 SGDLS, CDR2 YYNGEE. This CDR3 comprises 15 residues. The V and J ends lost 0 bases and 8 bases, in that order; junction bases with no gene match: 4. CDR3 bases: TGTGCCAGCAGCGTAGGACAGGGGGCAAGGGAAAAACTGTTTTTT. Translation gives CASSVGQGAREKLFF.

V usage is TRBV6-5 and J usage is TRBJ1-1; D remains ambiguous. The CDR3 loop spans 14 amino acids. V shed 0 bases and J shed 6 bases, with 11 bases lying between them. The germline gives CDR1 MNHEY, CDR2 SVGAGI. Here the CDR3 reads CASSYSSAQAEAFF. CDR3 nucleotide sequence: TGTGCCAGCAGTTACTCCAGCGCACAAGCTGAAGCTTTCTTT.

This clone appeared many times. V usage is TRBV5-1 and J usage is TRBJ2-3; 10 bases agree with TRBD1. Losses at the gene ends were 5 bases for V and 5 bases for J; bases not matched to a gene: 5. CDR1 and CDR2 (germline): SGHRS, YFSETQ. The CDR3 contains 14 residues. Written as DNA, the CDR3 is TGCGCCAGCAGTTCCGGGACAGGGGAAGATACGCAGTATTTT. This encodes CASSSGTGEDTQYF.

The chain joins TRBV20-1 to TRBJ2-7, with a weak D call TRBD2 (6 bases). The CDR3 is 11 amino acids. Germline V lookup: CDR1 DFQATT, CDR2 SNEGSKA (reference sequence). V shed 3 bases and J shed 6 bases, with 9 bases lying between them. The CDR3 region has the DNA TGCAGTGCTAGTGCGGGGCGCGAGCAGTACTTC. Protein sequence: CSASAGREQYF.